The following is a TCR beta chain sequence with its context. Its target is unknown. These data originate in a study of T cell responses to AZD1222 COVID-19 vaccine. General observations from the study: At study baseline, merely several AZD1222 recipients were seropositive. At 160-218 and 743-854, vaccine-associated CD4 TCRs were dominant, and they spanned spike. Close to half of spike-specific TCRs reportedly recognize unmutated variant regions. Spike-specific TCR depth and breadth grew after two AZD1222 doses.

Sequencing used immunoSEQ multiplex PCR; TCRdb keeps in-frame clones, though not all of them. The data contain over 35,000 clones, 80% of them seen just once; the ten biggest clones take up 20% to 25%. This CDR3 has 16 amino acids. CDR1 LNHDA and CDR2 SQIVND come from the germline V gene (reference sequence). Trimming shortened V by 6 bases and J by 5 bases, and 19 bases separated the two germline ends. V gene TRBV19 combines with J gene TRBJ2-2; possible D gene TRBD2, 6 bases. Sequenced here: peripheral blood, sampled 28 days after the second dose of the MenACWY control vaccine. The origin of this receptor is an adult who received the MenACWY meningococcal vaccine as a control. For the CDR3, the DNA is TGTGCCAGTAGAGGCAGGGCTCGGGAGAATACCGGGGAGCTGTTTTTT. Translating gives CASRGRARENTGELFF.